This is a list of T cell receptor beta chains from one sample in a study of vaccination effects on CD4 cells after COVID-19. The antigens for these receptors are not known. The data were produced by immunoSEQ multiplex PCR, yet TCRdb's version contains in-frame clones alone and is incomplete. Here the sample spans 20,000 or so clones, 74% being singletons. The source material was CD4+ T cells from PBMCs cultured with SARS-CoV-2 spike peptides, sampled before COVID-19 vaccination. The receptor source for this set is a human donor who had a prior SARS-CoV-2 infection. The CDR3 runs from the conserved cysteine through the conserved F or W. A D gene is named only where the DNA matches it firmly. Clone size is given for some rows only: seen once, a few or many times, or a class if the clone is expanded.

>.|TRBJ1-4|.|TRBV6-2/TRBV6-3
CASSYSVSRGIGEKLFF
TGTGCCAGCAGTTACTCCGTATCGCGGGGAATAGGCGAAAAACTGTTTTTT
>TRBD2|TRBJ2-7|.|TRBV24-1
CATSDPSGRTEQYF
TGTGCCACCAGTGATCCTAGCGGGAGAACCGAGCAGTACTTC
>TRBD2|TRBJ2-5|.|TRBV29-1
CSVDASGSQETQYF
TGCAGCGTTGATGCTAGCGGGAGCCAAGAGACCCAGTACTTC
>TRBD1|TRBJ2-5|.|TRBV11-2
CASSLGAGGRETQYF
TGTGCCAGCAGCTTAGGGGCAGGGGGCAGGGAGACCCAGTACTTC
>TRBD1|TRBJ2-5|.|TRBV2
CASSGRTGEGETQYF
TGTGCCAGCAGCGGAAGGACAGGGGAGGGAGAGACCCAGTACTTC
>.|TRBJ1-6|.|TRBV6-5
CASSIDRTYNSPLHF
TGTGCCAGCAGTATAGACAGGACGTATAATTCACCCCTCCACTTT
>.|TRBJ2-7|few|TRBV7-9
CASSLSGAYEQYF
TGTGCCAGCAGCTTGTCGGGGGCGTACGAGCAGTACTTC
>.|TRBJ2-1|.|TRBV19
CASSTTGYNEQFF
TGTGCCAGTAGTACAACAGGGTACAATGAGCAGTTCTTC
>TRBD1|TRBJ2-2|.|TRBV9
CASSVATGDNTGELFF
TGTGCCAGCAGCGTCGCGACAGGGGATAACACCGGGGAGCTGTTTTTT
>.|TRBJ2-7|.|TRBV27
CASSLLSGSDEQYF
TGTGCCAGCAGTTTATTATCAGGGTCGGACGAGCAGTACTTC
>TRBD1|TRBJ2-7|.|TRBV6-6
CASRRTSRQGAYEQYF
TGTGCCAGCAGACGTACTTCCAGACAGGGGGCCTACGAGCAGTACTTC
>TRBD1|TRBJ1-2|large|TRBV9
CASSATGVGYTF
TGTGCCAGCAGCGCGACAGGGGTAGGCTACACCTTC
>.|TRBJ2-7|once|TRBV11-3
CASSTRTGTGYEQYF
TGTGCCAGCAGCACACGAACCGGGACGGGCTACGAGCAGTACTTC
>TRBD1|TRBJ2-5|.|TRBV2
CASRTGLETQYF
TGTGCCAGCAGGACAGGGCTGGAGACCCAGTACTTC
>TRBD2|TRBJ2-1|.|TRBV13
CASKLSGSFSYNEQFF
TGTGCCAGCAAGCTTAGCGGGAGTTTCTCCTACAATGAGCAGTTCTTC
>.|TRBJ2-7|.|TRBV6-5
CASSYIRAGHEQYF
TGTGCCAGCAGTTATATCAGGGCGGGACACGAGCAGTACTTC
>.|TRBJ1-1|.|TRBV5-6
CASTYWVSTGTNTEAFF
TGTGCCAGCACCTATTGGGTGTCTACAGGGACGAACACTGAAGCTTTCTTT
>.|TRBJ1-6|once|TRBV19
CASRSGGPNSPLHF
TGTGCCAGTAGGTCCGGGGGACCGAATTCACCCCTCCACTTT
>.|TRBJ1-1|few|TRBV4-1
CASSQPYTEAFF
TGCGCCAGCAGCCAACCCTATACTGAAGCTTTCTTT
>.|TRBJ2-2|.|TRBV14
CASSQEGGLNTGELFF
TGTGCCAGCAGCCAAGAAGGGGGTCTGAACACCGGGGAGCTGTTTTTT
>TRBD1|TRBJ2-3|.|TRBV11-3
CASSQGEGTDTQYF
TGTGCCAGCAGCCAGGGGGAAGGCACAGATACGCAGTATTTT
>.|TRBJ2-5|.|TRBV6-6
CASTRVEAGETQYF
TGTGCCAGCACTCGGGTGGAGGCGGGAGAGACCCAGTACTTC
>.|TRBJ1-6|.|TRBV7-3
CASSSNYNSPLHF
TGTGCCAGCAGCTCTAACTATAATTCACCCCTCCACTTT